A selection of T cell receptor beta chains follows, all from one sample in a study of shared clonotypes between healthy human individuals. Assay used: immunoSEQ multiplex PCR; TCRdb lists only in-frame clones, some missing. The sample includes fewer than 800,000 clones, roughly nine tenths seen only once; the top ten take roughly 22%. Sequencing was performed on naive CD8+ T cells sorted from blood. Receptor source: a man under 40 in good health. The CDR3 runs from the conserved cysteine through the conserved F or W. D genes are given only for firm matches. Where a row states a size, it is once, few, many or the class of an expanded clone; other rows omit it.

CDR3,DNA,D,J,V,length,size
CASRDMTYEQYF,TGTGCCAGCAGGGACATGACCTACGAGCAGTACTTC,NA,TRBJ2-7,TRBV28,12,many
CASEGTSNYEQYF,TGTGCCAGCGAAGGGACTAGCAACTACGAGCAGTACTTC,TRBD2,TRBJ2-7,TRBV28,13,few
CASSYGTLNNEQFF,TGTGCCAGCAGTTACGGGACTCTTAACAATGAGCAGTTCTTC,NA,TRBJ2-1,TRBV28,14,NA
CASSLHPGQGSYNEQFF,TGCGCCAGCAGCTTGCATCCGGGACAGGGATCCTACAATGAGCAGTTCTTC,TRBD1,TRBJ2-1,TRBV5-1,17,NA
CASNILGGDYEQYF,TGTGCCAGCAACATTCTTGGGGGGGACTACGAGCAGTACTTC,TRBD2,TRBJ2-7,TRBV11-2,14,NA
CAISDYLGQRVEQFF,TGTGCCATCAGTGATTATTTGGGTCAACGGGTCGAGCAGTTCTTC,NA,TRBJ2-1,TRBV10-3,15,NA
CASSLQGAGEQFF,TGTGCCAGCAGCCTACAGGGGGCTGGTGAGCAGTTCTTC,TRBD1,TRBJ2-1,TRBV5-6,13,NA
CASSLSGNYEQYF,TGTGCCAGCAGTCTTAGCGGGAACTACGAGCAGTACTTC,TRBD2,TRBJ2-7,TRBV27,13,NA
CASSLDQRSSGNSNEQFF,TGTGCCAGCAGCTTAGATCAGAGATCTAGCGGGAATAGCAATGAGCAGTTCTTC,TRBD2,TRBJ2-1,TRBV11-3,18,NA
CASSLSDTYEQYF,TGTGCCAGCAGTTTATCAGACACCTACGAGCAGTACTTC,NA,TRBJ2-7,TRBV27,13,NA
CASSLARGGQPQHF,TGTGCCAGCAGCTTGGCCAGAGGAGGTCAGCCCCAGCATTTT,NA,TRBJ1-5,TRBV5-6,14,NA
CAANTVQETQYF,TGTGCCGCGAATACAGTCCAAGAGACCCAGTACTTC,NA,TRBJ2-5,TRBV7-9,12,few
CASSIRETGLLYNEQFF,TGTGCCAGTAGTATACGGGAGACAGGTCTACTCTACAATGAGCAGTTCTTC,NA,TRBJ2-1,TRBV19,17,NA
CASGGQGLDFF,TGTGCCAGTGGGGGACAGGGCTTAGATTTCTTT,TRBD1,TRBJ1-1,TRBV19,11,NA
CASSQEWSGITGELFF,TGCGCCAGCAGCCAAGAATGGTCAGGAATCACCGGGGAGCTGTTTTTT,NA,TRBJ2-2,TRBV4-1,16,NA